A single sample gave rise to the 6 T cell receptor beta chains below, sequenced in a study of blood T cell repertoires in COVID-19. Sequencing was performed with immunoSEQ multiplex PCR; in TCRdb, only in-frame clones are kept and a portion is missing. The sample lists 76,000 or so clones, about 90% occurring once. Sequenced input: peripheral blood. Receptors originate from a human donor in a cohort sampled during active COVID-19.

The chain recombines TRBV7-2 with TRBJ2-1; the match to TRBD1 covers 8 bases. The V segment lost 5 bases and the J segment 5 bases; nucleotides outside the gene matches: 5. Germline-derived CDR1 and CDR2 are SGHTA and FQGNSA. The CDR3 loop spans 14 amino acids. The CDR3 reads CASSMDRENNEQFF. Written as DNA, the CDR3 is TGTGCCAGCAGCATGGACAGGGAGAACAATGAGCAGTTCTTC.

The V gene is TRBV7-3, the J gene TRBJ2-5; 7 nucleotides line up with TRBD2. V was pared by 5 bases and J by 4 bases, with 4 bases of the junction left unmatched. This CDR3 has 13 residues. The germline V gene has CDR1 SGHTA and CDR2 FQGTGA. The CDR3 sequence is CASSQRGGETQYF. In DNA, the CDR3 is TGTGCCAGCAGCCAGCGGGGAGGAGAGACCCAGTACTTC. Based on the CDR3 plus reference TRBV7-3 and TRBJ2-5, the full variable domain is GAGVSQTPSNKVTEKGKYVELRCDPISGHTALYWYRQSLGQGPEFLIYFQGTGAADDSGLPNDRFFAVRPEGSVSTLKIQRTERGDSAVYLCASSQRGGETQYFGPGTRLLVL.

The chain has TRBV18 and TRBJ2-5; TRBD1 agrees at 10 bases. This CDR3 is 15 amino acids long. Trimming at V came to 8 bases and at J to 5 bases, leaving 11 bases not matched to a gene. From germline, CDR1 is KGHSH and CDR2 LQKENI. This CDR3 reads CASKSGTGVEETQYF. In DNA, the CDR3 is TGTGCCAGCAAATCCGGGACAGGGGTCGAGGAGACCCAGTACTTC.

The chain links TRBV7-2 to TRBJ1-2, with 9 bases that match TRBD1. Looked up from germline, CDR1 is SGHTA and CDR2 is FQGNSA. The V and J ends lost 3 bases and 7 bases, in that order; junction bases with no gene match: 6. The CDR3 covers 14 residues. The CDR3 DNA is TGTGCCAGCAGCTTTACCACAGGGGGCGGTGGCTACACCTTC. Its protein product is CASSFTTGGGGYTF.

This clone was detected only once. CDR3 protein: CAGSKVTGVVSGANVLTF. CDR3 DNA sequence: TGTGCCGGTTCAAAGGTAACGGGGGTCGTCTCTGGGGCCAACGTCCTGACTTTC. The chain links TRBV2 to TRBJ2-6, with a weak D call TRBD2 (6 bases). Germline CDR1 reads SNHLY; CDR2 reads FYNNEI. The CDR3 sequence is 18 residues long. V lost 11 bases, J lost 0 bases, and 23 bases lay in between.

The rearrangement joins TRBV6-5 to TRBJ1-2; D remains ambiguous. The germline V and J ends were trimmed by 0 bases and 6 bases, with 11 bases remaining between them. Germline V gene lookup returns CDR1 MNHEY and CDR2 SVGAGI. The CDR3 extends over 14 amino acids. CDR3 nucleotide sequence: TGTGCCAGCAGTTACTCGGCGGGTTTGGATGGCTACACCTTC. It specifies CASSYSAGLDGYTF.